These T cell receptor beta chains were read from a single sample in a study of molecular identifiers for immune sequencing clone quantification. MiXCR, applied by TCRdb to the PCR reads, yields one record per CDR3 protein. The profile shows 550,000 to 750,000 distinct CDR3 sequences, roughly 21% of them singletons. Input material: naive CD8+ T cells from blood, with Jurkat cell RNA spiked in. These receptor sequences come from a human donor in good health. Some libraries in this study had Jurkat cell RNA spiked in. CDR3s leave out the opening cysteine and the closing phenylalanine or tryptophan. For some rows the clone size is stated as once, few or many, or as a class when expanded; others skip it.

cdr3_aa: AWSISAVAYAYEQC
v_call: TRBV30
j_call: TRBJ2-7
clone_size: -

cdr3_aa: ASSYVFSSYNEQF
v_call: TRBV6-2/TRBV6-3
j_call: TRBJ2-1
clone_size: few

cdr3_aa: AISESNRVYEQY
v_call: TRBV10-3
j_call: TRBJ2-7
clone_size: many

cdr3_aa: ASSKEAASGSDTQY
v_call: TRBV21-1
j_call: TRBJ2-3
clone_size: many

cdr3_aa: ASSQDDRPTGGDTDTQY
v_call: TRBV4-1
j_call: TRBJ2-3
clone_size: many

cdr3_aa: ASSQTSGRAYEQF
v_call: TRBV4-3
j_call: TRBJ2-1
clone_size: -

cdr3_aa: ASASGEETQY
v_call: TRBV19
j_call: TRBJ2-5
clone_size: many

cdr3_aa: ASSFQGSYEQY
v_call: TRBV27
j_call: TRBJ2-7
clone_size: many

cdr3_aa: SARGPGEVAGGPETQY
v_call: TRBV20-1
j_call: TRBJ2-5
clone_size: few

cdr3_aa: AWKGGGVTDTQY
v_call: TRBV30
j_call: TRBJ2-3
clone_size: many

cdr3_aa: ASSVGTSSSQY
v_call: TRBV9
j_call: TRBJ2-3
clone_size: many

cdr3_aa: AISELDRNSDQPQH
v_call: TRBV10-3
j_call: TRBJ1-5
clone_size: -

cdr3_aa: SARVVDRGLNEQY
v_call: TRBV20-1
j_call: TRBJ2-7
clone_size: few

cdr3_aa: ASSLLPGSDTQY
v_call: TRBV7-2
j_call: TRBJ2-3
clone_size: many

cdr3_aa: ASSPGVDLGGTDTQY
v_call: TRBV5-6
j_call: TRBJ2-3
clone_size: -

cdr3_aa: ASKPGLAGYNEQF
v_call: TRBV27
j_call: TRBJ2-1
clone_size: -

cdr3_aa: ASTGTETYEQY
v_call: TRBV2
j_call: TRBJ2-7
clone_size: many

cdr3_aa: ASSGDSYLDPEAF
v_call: TRBV5-6
j_call: TRBJ1-1
clone_size: once

cdr3_aa: ASSHRDRQSYEQY
v_call: TRBV7-9
j_call: TRBJ2-7
clone_size: few

cdr3_aa: ASSKHGIMNTEAF
v_call: TRBV21-1
j_call: TRBJ1-1
clone_size: many

cdr3_aa: ASSQDLAGDLTDTQY
v_call: TRBV4-3
j_call: TRBJ2-3
clone_size: -

cdr3_aa: ASSRGDGEQY
v_call: TRBV4-3
j_call: TRBJ2-7
clone_size: many

cdr3_aa: ASSSSLQETQY
v_call: TRBV5-6
j_call: TRBJ2-5
clone_size: many

cdr3_aa: AISPAGSLIGGANVLT
v_call: TRBV10-3
j_call: TRBJ2-6
clone_size: many

cdr3_aa: ATSETPGTSGVTDTQY
v_call: TRBV24-1
j_call: TRBJ2-3
clone_size: many

cdr3_aa: ASSPGPGQGYTDTQY
v_call: TRBV7-9
j_call: TRBJ2-3
clone_size: many

cdr3_aa: ASSPLGGGLEGARPYNEQF
v_call: TRBV19
j_call: TRBJ2-1
clone_size: -

cdr3_aa: ASSGGTAYEQY
v_call: TRBV4-1
j_call: TRBJ2-7
clone_size: many

cdr3_aa: SASPLGTGANVLT
v_call: TRBV20-1
j_call: TRBJ2-6
clone_size: many

cdr3_aa: SARDVREQY
v_call: TRBV20-1
j_call: TRBJ2-7
clone_size: many

cdr3_aa: AWTPRTGNTIY
v_call: TRBV30
j_call: TRBJ1-3
clone_size: many

cdr3_aa: AGSQAFGTAIEGGGDTEAF
v_call: TRBV7-9
j_call: TRBJ1-1
clone_size: -

cdr3_aa: ASSPGGVSGYEQY
v_call: TRBV7-2
j_call: TRBJ2-7
clone_size: many

cdr3_aa: ASSQEGEGWNTGELF
v_call: TRBV3-1
j_call: TRBJ2-2
clone_size: -

cdr3_aa: ATTPRIRDNSYEQC
v_call: TRBV7-9
j_call: TRBJ2-7
clone_size: -

cdr3_aa: ASSVFDSRRNEQF
v_call: TRBV9
j_call: TRBJ2-1
clone_size: -

cdr3_aa: SAKGAAVNEKLF
v_call: TRBV20-1
j_call: TRBJ1-4
clone_size: many

cdr3_aa: ASSLVETQY
v_call: TRBV7-2
j_call: TRBJ2-5
clone_size: many

cdr3_aa: ASSEMATLFTNTGELF
v_call: TRBV2
j_call: TRBJ2-2
clone_size: -

cdr3_aa: ASREMTGAVTEAF
v_call: TRBV6-5
j_call: TRBJ1-1
clone_size: few

cdr3_aa: ASSTVFGTLTDTQY
v_call: TRBV7-9
j_call: TRBJ2-3
clone_size: many

cdr3_aa: ASSLNVFSEKLF
v_call: TRBV5-1
j_call: TRBJ1-4
clone_size: few

cdr3_aa: ASSLGRGLSYEQY
v_call: TRBV5-4
j_call: TRBJ2-7
clone_size: many

cdr3_aa: ASSQDYSGGSAQY
v_call: TRBV4-3
j_call: TRBJ2-3
clone_size: many

cdr3_aa: ASSQGSGRVYEQF
v_call: TRBV4-3
j_call: TRBJ2-1
clone_size: -

cdr3_aa: ASSLYGTDDSYEQY
v_call: TRBV28
j_call: TRBJ2-7
clone_size: -

cdr3_aa: ASSFGVDTEAF
v_call: TRBV11-2
j_call: TRBJ1-1
clone_size: many

cdr3_aa: ASSTTGGYQPQH
v_call: TRBV19
j_call: TRBJ1-5
clone_size: -

cdr3_aa: ASSLEGAGYT
v_call: TRBV7-9
j_call: TRBJ1-2
clone_size: many

cdr3_aa: ATHTGGAGLY
v_call: TRBV10-3
j_call: TRBJ2-3
clone_size: many

cdr3_aa: ASRGGTFNEKLF
v_call: TRBV19
j_call: TRBJ1-4
clone_size: few

cdr3_aa: ASKTGGGEQY
v_call: TRBV6-6
j_call: TRBJ2-7
clone_size: many

cdr3_aa: ASSIGQRSGNGQF
v_call: TRBV19
j_call: TRBJ2-1
clone_size: -

cdr3_aa: SARTSKPGLAAYEQY
v_call: TRBV20-1
j_call: TRBJ2-7
clone_size: few